The clone carrying this TCR beta chain was seen only a few times. What it binds is not known. The TCR library protocol attached unique molecular identifiers to the individual cDNA molecules. MiXCR was run by TCRdb on the 5' RACE reads, yielding one entry per CDR3 protein. The data contain tens of thousands of distinct CDR3 sequences, around 13% of them seen just once; the ten biggest clones take up over 1.1%. The data are from a study of early T cells in non-severe SARS-CoV-2 infection. Notes on the study in general: Matching with VDJdb favored anti-spike CD8 responses (missing private and CD4 specificities).

The trim removed 4 bases at V and 1 base at J, leaving 1 base unmatched. The CDR3 runs 15 residues. The specimen comprised whole blood, sampled at baseline. The chain links TRBV12-3 or TRBV12-4 to TRBJ2-4, with 10 bases that match TRBD2. This TCR derives from an adult who was a healthcare worker with PCR-confirmed SARS-CoV-2 infection or an uninfected control (not recorded which). The CDR3 DNA follows: TGTGCCAGCAGTTCGGGACTAGCGGCCAAAAACATTCAGTACTTC. It yields the protein CASSSGLAAKNIQYF.